These 20 T cell receptor beta chains share one sample of origin, sequenced in a study of human T cells and chemical hapten exposure. Time point reported: healthy volunteer bleed at 6 weeks. The template was total RNA from unfractionated whole blood. One entry per CDR3 protein, called by TCRdb with MiXCR from the RACE reads. The table lists roughly 71,000 distinct CDR3 sequences, around 6.5% of them singletons. The source material was whole blood. The source is a female donor in good health. Some clones in this sample may be carry-over from other donors' samples.

This clonotype was observed many times. The DNA for the CDR3 is TGTGCCAGCAGTTTCTGGCGGGGAGGGGGCGATGGCTACACCTTC. Translation: CASSFWRGGGDGYTF. The gene calls are TRBV28 and TRBJ1-2; TRBD1 matches 7 bases. The germline gives CDR1 MDHEN, CDR2 SYDVKM. This CDR3 is built from 15 residues. With V trimmed by 3 bases and J by 6 bases, 10 bases remained unmatched.

This clonotype was detected ten times or more. The chain combines TRBV24-1 with TRBJ2-2; 7 nucleotides line up with TRBD2. This CDR3 contains 13 residues. Germline assignment: CDR1 KGHDR and CDR2 SFDVKD. V was clipped by 9 bases and J by 3 bases; unmatched bases: 3. The CDR3 DNA reads TGTGCCACCCAAGGGAGGGACACCGGGGAGCTGTTTTTT. This sequence encodes CATQGRDTGELFF.

This clonotype was detected ten times or more. The V call is TRBV10-3, the J call TRBJ2-7; possible D gene TRBD2, 5 bases. The CDR3 has 13 amino acids. Germline values: CDR1 ENHRY, CDR2 SYGVKD. Trimming took 4 bases from V and 2 from J, leaving 9 bases between them. The CDR3, as DNA: TGTGCCATCAGTGTTACGGGGACCTACGAGCAGTACTTC. The encoded protein is CAISVTGTYEQYF.

This clonotype came up many times. The chain has TRBV28 and TRBJ2-3; no reliable D call. This CDR3 has 14 residues. With 4 bases removed from V and 2 bases from J, the gap between germline ends came to 10 bases. Germline loops: CDR1 MDHEN, CDR2 SYDVKM. DNA for the CDR3: TGTGCCAGCAGTTCTATGGGCCTCACAGATACGCAGTATTTT. Translating gives CASSSMGLTDTQYF.

This clonotype turned up a few times. Since a much larger clone is just one base distant, this may be a read error. V gene TRBV20-1 combines with J gene TRBJ1-5; TRBD1 agrees at 11 bases. The germline V gene encodes CDR1 DFQATT and CDR2 SNEGSKA (reference sequence). The CDR3 consists of 14 residues. This chain's CDR3 is CSARDRGGIQPQNF. CDR3 nucleotide sequence: TGCAGTGCAAGGGACAGGGGGGGAATTCAGCCCCAGAATTTT.

This clonotype was counted only a few times. The chain has TRBV6-2 or TRBV6-3 and TRBJ2-3; the D is unclear. The CDR3 loop spans 13 amino acids. CDR1 and CDR2 from the germline V gene are MNHEY and SVGEGT. V was trimmed by 1 base and J by 3 bases, leaving 5 bases between them. In nucleotides, the CDR3 is TGTGCCAGCAGTTACTGGATGACAGATACGCAGTATTTT. Translated, it gives CASSYWMTDTQYF.

Ten or more counts support this clonotype. The J gene is TRBJ1-1, the V gene TRBV11-2; a possible D gene is TRBD1 (5 bases). CDR1 is SGHAT, CDR2 FQNNGV, per germline. This CDR3 spans 13 amino acids. Trimming took 4 bases from V and 11 from J, leaving 17 bases between them. This CDR3 is CASSWDPRYAAFF. The CDR3 nucleotides read TGTGCCAGCAGCTGGGACCCCCGTTATGCGGCTTTCTTT.

The V call is TRBV20-1, the J call TRBJ2-1, with TRBD2 matching over 7 bases. Germline-derived CDR1 and CDR2 are DFQATT and SNEGSKA (reference sequence). The CDR3 is made up of 16 amino acids. J was trimmed by 10 bases and V by 2 bases; bases with no gene match: 17. CDR3 amino acids: CSARPKLAHIIGEQFF. The DNA of the CDR3 is TGCAGTGCTAGACCCAAACTAGCGCACATTATCGGGGAGCAGTTCTTC.

This clonotype has just a few counts. The genes are TRBV20-1 and TRBJ1-5; 9 nucleotides match TRBD1. J gave up 7 bases and V 1 base, and 2 bases lay outside the gene matches. Germline assignment: CDR1 DFQATT and CDR2 SNEGSKA (reference sequence). The CDR3 has 13 residues. CDR3 in DNA: TGCAGTGCTAGAGGGACAGGGGAGCAGCCCCAGCATTTT. It yields the protein CSARGTGEQPQHF.

This clonotype was counted a few times. The V and J genes are TRBV6-1 and TRBJ2-1, with 13 bases lining up with TRBD2. Per germline, CDR1 MNHNS and CDR2 SASEGT. This CDR3 is 13 amino acids long. Trimming at V came to 6 bases and at J to 12 bases, leaving 5 bases not matched to a gene. The DNA for the CDR3 is TGTGCCAGCAGGGGGACTAGCGGGATAGGGCAGTTCTTC. It translates to CASRGTSGIGQFF.

Many counts were recorded for this clonotype. The DNA of the CDR3 is TGTGCCAGCAGTTGGGGCACAGATACGCAGTATTTT. Its translation is CASSWGTDTQYF. This sequence joins TRBV27 and TRBJ2-3; no clear D gene. Trimming removed 4 bases at V and 1 base at J, with 3 bases between. CDR1 and CDR2 from the germline V gene are MNHEY and SMNVEV (reference sequence). There are 12 residues in the CDR3.

This clonotype was seen many times. No conserved phenylalanine or tryptophan ends this CDR3, so it is likely a read error. Because the CDR3's place on the DNA is in doubt, the DNA is left out and the CDR3 is given as listed by TCRdb. J is TRBJ2-5 and V is TRBV2. Germline V CDR1 and CDR2: SNHLY, FYNNEI. Ends included, the CDR3 has 11 residues. CDR3 amino acids: CASSEALQTQL.

This chain connects TRBV2 to TRBJ1-6, with D unclear. The CDR3 has 16 residues. CDR1 SNHLY and CDR2 FYNNEI come from the germline V gene. Trimming removed 4 bases at V and 0 bases at J, with 10 bases between. CDR3 coding DNA: TGTGCCAGCAGTGCAATACTGAGCTCCTATAATTCACCCCTCCACTTT. Its protein is CASSAILSSYNSPLHF.

This clonotype was recorded many times. The chain has TRBV7-2 and TRBJ2-3; the D is unclear. In germline, CDR1 is SGHTA, CDR2 FQGNSA. This CDR3 comprises 15 residues. Trimming took 0 bases from V and 0 from J, leaving 7 bases between them. The CDR3 nucleotides are TGTGCCAGCAGCTTAGCCTATCTAAGCACAGATACGCAGTATTTT. This codes for CASSLAYLSTDTQYF.

This clonotype turned up a few times. This chain connects TRBV7-2 to TRBJ2-5; D remains ambiguous. V lost 5 bases and J lost 4, with 8 bases in between. The CDR3 runs 12 residues. Germline values: CDR1 SGHTA, CDR2 FQGNSA. CDR3 in DNA: TGTGCCAGCAGCCCCCAACGAGAGACCCAGTACTTC. It encodes CASSPQRETQYF. The full variable domain, completed using reference TRBV7-2 and TRBJ2-5, is GAGVSQSPSNKVTEKGKDVELRCDPISGHTALYWYRQSLGQGLEFLIYFQGNSAPDKSGLPSDRFSAERTGGSVSTLTIQRTQQEDSAVYLCASSPQRETQYFGPGTRLLVL.

The table lists this clonotype with many counts. The rearrangement joins TRBV6-6 to TRBJ2-5; D is unresolved. This CDR3 has 13 amino acids. V lost 4 bases and J 4 bases, leaving 10 bases between the germline ends. The germline V gene encodes CDR1 MNHNY and CDR2 SVGAGI (reference sequence). The CDR3 is CASSSTAPETQYF. Here the CDR3 DNA reads TGTGCCAGCAGTTCGACTGCGCCAGAGACCCAGTACTTC.

The gene calls are TRBV29-1 and TRBJ2-1; perhaps TRBD2 as D (5 bases). This CDR3 comprises 13 residues. V was shortened by 4 bases and J by 4 bases, with 11 bases between the two germline ends. CDR1 and CDR2 from the germline V gene are SQVTM and ANQGSEA. The CDR3 protein is CSVAPGDYNEQFF. The CDR3 bases are TGCAGCGTTGCCCCCGGGGATTACAATGAGCAGTTCTTC.

This clonotype was recorded many times. The chain couples TRBV2 to TRBJ1-2; 8 bases fit TRBD1. The CDR3 runs to 14 residues. V was pared by 9 bases and J by 5 bases, with 11 bases of the junction left unmatched. In germline, CDR1 is SNHLY, CDR2 FYNNEI. DNA of the CDR3: TGTGCCAGTTTCCAGGGGGCATCCCCTTATGGCTACACCTTC. Protein sequence: CASFQGASPYGYTF.

Many counts were recorded for this clonotype. The rearrangement joins TRBV2 to TRBJ2-5, with unresolved D. The V end lost 9 bases, the J end lost 9 bases, and 14 bases lay between the germline ends. The CDR3 contains 11 residues. Germline values: CDR1 SNHLY, CDR2 FYNNEI. The CDR3 DNA reads as TGTGCCAGTGATAGGTCTTCGTCCCAGTACTTC. Its protein is CASDRSSSQYF. Supplemented by reference TRBV2 and TRBJ2-5, the full variable domain reads EPEVTQTPSHQVTQMGQEVILRCVPISNHLYFYWYRQILGQKVEFLVSFYNNEISEKSEIFDDQFSVERPDGSNFTLKIRSTKLEDSAMYFCASDRSSSQYFGPGTRLLVL.

Ten or more counts support this clonotype. The chain uses TRBV13 and TRBJ1-1; no firm D call. Trimming cost V 5 bases and J 3 bases, with 16 bases left between them. The CDR3 loop spans 15 amino acids. Per the germline V gene, CDR1 is PRHDT and CDR2 is FYEKMQ (reference sequence). CDR3 DNA: TGTGCCAGCAGCATCCAAAACGACCGTTACACTGAAGCTTTCTTT. Translating gives CASSIQNDRYTEAFF.